This T cell receptor beta chain was captured by sequencing in a study of T cell responses to AZD1222 COVID-19 vaccine. Repertoires were generated with immunoSEQ multiplex PCR, while TCRdb's copy carries only in-frame clones and drops some. This table has under 75,000 clones, about 90% appearing once. The clonotype was recovered from an adult in good health. This specimen consisted of peripheral blood, obtained on day 0 of AZD1222 vaccination.

CDR3 nucleotide sequence: TGTGCCAGCAGTTTATACGGGAGGAGCACAGATACGCAGTATTTT. This sequence encodes CASSLYGRSTDTQYF. The gene calls are TRBV28 and TRBJ2-3; 7 bases fit TRBD2. CDR1 and CDR2 from the germline V gene are MDHEN and SYDVKM. This CDR3 comprises 15 residues. Trimming at V came to 1 base and at J to 0 bases, leaving 1 base not matched to a gene.